These 10 T cell receptor beta chains originate from one sample sequenced in a study of beta chain features in type 1 diabetes (dated by TCRdb to 2016 to 2019). Libraries came from the immunoSEQ multiplex PCR assay. The entire isolated RNA was reverse transcribed using the High Capacity cDNA Reverse Transcription Kit, and thus expressed TCRB transcripts were sequenced. TCRdb obtained this table from immuneACCESS and retained in-frame rearrangements with V and J assigned. These tables miss some clones; where compared with another copy, unresolved V genes account for less than half of the shortfall, and the remainder is unexplained. This sample holds around 400,000 clones; around an eighth were observed only once. 0.015% to 0.02% of the sample rests with the top ten. The sample consisted of naive CD4+ T cells from blood. Interpreted using the paper, the cell subset or site label stands for: true naive CD4+ T cells. The receptors here all came from a man between 18 and 29 years old in good health.

There are a few counts of this clone. This chain uses TRBV7-2 with TRBJ2-5, with D perhaps matching TRBD2 (5 bases). Trimming took off 7 bases at V and 2 bases at J, with 14 bases between the two ends. The CDR3 extends over 14 amino acids. In germline, CDR1 is SGHTA, CDR2 FQGNSA. The CDR3 reads CASTTFGEQETQYF. Here the CDR3 DNA reads TGTGCCAGCACGACCTTCGGGGAGCAAGAGACCCAGTACTTC.

This clone has more than one count but fewer than ten. This chain joins TRBV5-4 and TRBJ1-3; the D gene is possibly TRBD1 (6 bases). Trimming shortened V by 4 bases and J by 0 bases, and 14 bases separated the two germline ends. In germline, CDR1 is SGHNT, CDR2 YYREEE (reference sequence). The CDR3 loop spans 16 amino acids. The CDR3 is CASSLGQRSSGNTIYF. The DNA for the CDR3 is TGTGCCAGCAGCCTCGGACAGAGGAGCTCTGGAAACACCATATATTTT.

With respect to this clone: At the DNA level, this CDR3 is encoded by other sequences in the same sample as well. This rearrangement joins TRBV7-3 to TRBJ2-1, with D possibly TRBD1 on 8 matching bases. The V and J ends lost 5 bases and 4 bases respectively, with 12 bases between them. Germline loops: CDR1 SGHTA, CDR2 FQGTGA. The CDR3 has 14 residues. This chain's CDR3 is CASSPQGGYNEQFF. The CDR3 coding sequence is TGTGCCAGCAGCCCACAGGGGGGGTACAATGAGCAGTTCTTC.

The J gene is TRBJ1-4, the V gene TRBV28; 8 bases are a match to TRBD1. The CDR3 extends over 16 amino acids. The junction had 14 bases not matched to a gene; V was cut back by 6 bases and J by 8 bases. From germline, CDR1 is MDHEN and CDR2 SYDVKM. CDR3 region: CASSHGGVRGQEKLFF. CDR3 DNA: TGTGCCAGCAGCCACGGCGGAGTCAGGGGGCAAGAAAAACTGTTTTTT.

The chain joins TRBV15 to TRBJ1-2, with D perhaps matching TRBD1 (6 bases). The CDR3 loop spans 15 amino acids. V lost 2 bases to trimming and J lost 8 bases, with 18 bases between them. Germline V gives CDR1 LNHNV, CDR2 YYDKDF (reference sequence). The CDR3 region is CATSRPTQGTWGYTF. CDR3 DNA sequence: TGTGCCACCAGCAGACCCACACAGGGTACTTGGGGCTACACCTTC. Complete variable domain (other parts from reference TRBV15 and TRBJ1-2): DAMVIQNPRYQVTQFGKPVTLSCSQTLNHNVMYWYQQKSSQAPKLLFHYYDKDFNNEADTPDNFQSRRPNTSFCFLDIRSPGLGDTAMYLCATSRPTQGTWGYTFGSGTRLTVV.

This clone was seen a few times. This chain connects TRBV5-1 to TRBJ1-1, with 9 positions matching TRBD1. Germline-derived CDR1 and CDR2 are SGHRS and YFSETQ. The CDR3 spans 15 residues. The junction had 3 bases not matched to a gene; V was cut back by 3 bases and J by 0 bases. The CDR3 sequence: CASSSTGGMNTEAFF. CDR3 DNA sequence: TGCGCCAGCAGCTCGACAGGGGGAATGAACACTGAAGCTTTCTTT.

In this sample, this clone turned up a few times. The chain uses TRBV15 and TRBJ2-1; TRBD2 is a possible D gene (6 bases). V was cut by 3 bases and J by 0 bases, with 12 bases left in between. The CDR3 runs to 16 residues. Per the germline V gene, CDR1 is LNHNV and CDR2 is YYDKDF (reference sequence). CDR3 DNA sequence: TGTGCCACCAGCAGGGTAGCGGTTAGCTCCTACAATGAGCAGTTCTTC. Translation gives CATSRVAVSSYNEQFF.

V gene TRBV19 combines with J gene TRBJ2-7, with 11 nucleotides matching TRBD1. With V trimmed by 6 bases and J by 6 bases, 10 bases remained unmatched. The CDR3 has 15 residues. Germline assignment: CDR1 LNHDA and CDR2 SQIVND (reference sequence). CDR3 nucleotides: TGTGCCAGTAGAACAACCGGGACAGGGGGTAGCGAGCAGTACTTC. Translation: CASRTTGTGGSEQYF.

This clone was picked up a small number of times. This chain joins TRBV9 and TRBJ2-2; D perhaps matches TRBD2 (5 bases). The CDR3 loop spans 15 amino acids. CDR1 SGDLS and CDR2 YYNGEE come from the germline V gene. Trimming removed 4 bases from V and 2 bases from J, with 12 bases in between. The CDR3: CASSPSDSNTGELFF. The CDR3 region has the DNA TGTGCCAGCAGCCCATCGGACTCTAACACCGGGGAGCTGTTTTTT.

The V call is TRBV11-3, the J call TRBJ2-1, with D maybe TRBD2 (6 bases). Trimming stripped 4 bases from V and 3 bases from J, with 10 bases between. There are 14 residues in the CDR3. The germline gives CDR1 SGHNT, CDR2 YENEEA. The CDR3: CASSSPGVYNEQFF. CDR3 nucleotides: TGTGCCAGCAGCTCCCCGGGAGTCTACAATGAGCAGTTCTTC.